These 9 T cell receptor beta chains came from one sample sequenced in a study of CD8 T cells in ankylosing spondylitis. Findings and limits, study-wide: The study identified a TCR beta motif of roughly eight highly homologous variants that appeared characteristic of ankylosing spondylitis blood.

TCRdb re-analysed the 5' RACE reads in MiXCR, keeping a single row per CDR3 protein. This sample has roughly 700,000 distinct CDR3 sequences, with 15% to 20% found just once. These receptors' targets are unknown. Sequencing was carried out using blood, either unsorted or a sorted T cell fraction (not recorded which). The source is a male donor with ankylosing spondylitis.

This clonotype occurred a few times. The V and J genes are TRBV19 and TRBJ2-4; D possibly matches TRBD1 or TRBD2 (5 bases each). CDR1 is LNHDA and CDR2 is SQIVND in the germline V gene (reference sequence). The CDR3 contains 15 residues. V was cut by 3 bases and J by 12 bases, with 21 bases left in between. The CDR3 nucleotides are TGTGCCAGTAGTATCGGTAGTTGGGACCGCAAGGCTCAGTACTTC. As protein: CASSIGSWDRKAQYF.

This clonotype was picked up a small number of times. This rearrangement joins TRBV20-1 to TRBJ2-7; 11 nucleotides align to TRBD1. V lost 4 bases, J lost 3 bases, and 8 bases stayed unmatched. Germline CDR1 reads DFQATT; CDR2 reads SNEGSKA (reference sequence). CDR3 length: 15 residues. Written as DNA, the CDR3 is TGCAGTGCTACCCCATCCGGGACAGGGGGCTACGAGCAGTACTTC. Its translation is CSATPSGTGGYEQYF.

This clonotype occurred a few times. The chain recombines TRBV29-1 with TRBJ2-5; no clear D gene. The CDR3 sequence is 11 residues long. Per germline, CDR1 SQVTM and CDR2 ANQGSEA. V lost 4 bases and J 5 bases, leaving 8 bases between the germline ends. The CDR3 nucleotides are TGCAGCGTTGCCGTGGGGGAGACCCAGTACTTC. Translated: CSVAVGETQYF.

This clonotype was observed a few times. The chain carries TRBV12-3 or TRBV12-4 and TRBJ1-1; TRBD1 aligns across 10 bases. V lost 8 bases and J lost 0; bases outside the gene matches: 3. There are 14 residues in the CDR3. The CDR3 DNA follows: TGTGCCAGCTGGGGACAGGGGTTGAACACTGAAGCTTTCTTT. Amino acid sequence: CASWGQGLNTEAFF.

This clonotype was counted many times. V gene TRBV12-3 or TRBV12-4 combines with J gene TRBJ1-5; D unclear. The CDR3 spans 14 residues. V lost 3 bases, J lost 4 bases, and 10 bases lay in between. CDR3 amino acids: CASSFGQPNQPQHF. The CDR3 DNA is TGTGCCAGCAGTTTTGGGCAGCCGAATCAGCCCCAGCATTTT.

V usage is TRBV6-1 and J usage is TRBJ1-5; 8 bases line up with TRBD1. CDR3 length: 15 amino acids. Germline loops: CDR1 MNHNS, CDR2 SASEGT. J gave up 5 bases and V 6 bases, and 9 bases lay outside the gene matches. This CDR3 reads CASRGGQGQYQPQHF. As DNA, the CDR3 is TGTGCCAGCAGGGGAGGACAGGGACAATATCAGCCCCAGCATTTT.

The V and J genes are TRBV29-1 and TRBJ2-3, with 8 bases aligning to TRBD1. After removal of 7 bases from V and 1 base from J, the junction contained 10 bases not matched to a gene. The CDR3 consists of 15 residues. Germline assignment: CDR1 SQVTM and CDR2 ANQGSEA. This chain's CDR3 is CSALQGAWGTDTQYF. CDR3 nucleotides: TGCAGCGCCCTGCAGGGGGCGTGGGGCACAGATACGCAGTATTTT.

A word on this clonotype: A read error may produce the germline difference seen at one junction end. V and J are TRBV6-2 or TRBV6-3 and TRBJ2-1; tentatively, D is TRBD2 (5 bases). The germline gives CDR1 MNHEY, CDR2 SVGEGT. This CDR3 is 14 amino acids long. The CDR3 sequence is CASSWDTGYSEQFF. The CDR3 DNA follows: TGTGCCAGCAGTTGGGATACGGGGTACAGTGAGCAGTTCTTC.

To note about this clonotype: Compared with germline, one end of the junction differs, possibly owing to a read error. The gene calls are TRBV28 and TRBJ1-1; D is perhaps TRBD1 (5 bases). The germline V gene encodes CDR1 MDHEN and CDR2 SYDVKM. CDR3 length equals 14 residues. The CDR3 loop reads CASRRGRLNTDAFF. For the CDR3, the DNA is TGTGCCAGCAGACGGGGACGCCTTAACACTGATGCTTTCTTT.